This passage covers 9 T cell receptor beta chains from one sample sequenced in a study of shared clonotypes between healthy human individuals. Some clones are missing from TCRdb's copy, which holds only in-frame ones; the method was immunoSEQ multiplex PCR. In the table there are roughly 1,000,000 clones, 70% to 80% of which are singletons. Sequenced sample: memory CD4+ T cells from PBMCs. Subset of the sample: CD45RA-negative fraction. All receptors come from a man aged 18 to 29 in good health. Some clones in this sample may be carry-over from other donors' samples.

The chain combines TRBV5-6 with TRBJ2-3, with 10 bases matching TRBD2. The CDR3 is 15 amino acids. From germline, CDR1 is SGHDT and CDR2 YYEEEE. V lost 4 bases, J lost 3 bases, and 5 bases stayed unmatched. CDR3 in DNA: TGTGCCAGCAGCCAGACTAGCGGGTTAACAGATACGCAGTATTTT. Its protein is CASSQTSGLTDTQYF.

CDR3 protein: CASSLNRANQPQHF. The CDR3 region has the DNA TGTGCCAGCAGTCTTAACAGGGCTAATCAGCCCCAGCATTTT. This rearrangement joins TRBV6-5 to TRBJ1-5, with D perhaps matching TRBD1 (6 bases). V was shortened by 5 bases and J by 4 bases, with 12 bases between the two germline ends. CDR1 is MNHEY, CDR2 SVGAGI, per germline. CDR3 length equals 14 residues.

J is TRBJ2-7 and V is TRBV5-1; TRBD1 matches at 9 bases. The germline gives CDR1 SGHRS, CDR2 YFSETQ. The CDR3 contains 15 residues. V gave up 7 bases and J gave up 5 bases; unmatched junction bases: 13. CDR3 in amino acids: CASSYPGQGKDEQYF. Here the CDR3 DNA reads TGCGCCAGCTCATATCCGGGACAGGGAAAGGACGAGCAGTACTTC.

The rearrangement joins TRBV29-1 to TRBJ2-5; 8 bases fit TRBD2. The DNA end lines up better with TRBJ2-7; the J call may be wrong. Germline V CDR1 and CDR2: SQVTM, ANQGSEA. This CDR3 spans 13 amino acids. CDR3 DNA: TGCAGCGTTGAAGAATACCTAGCGGGCGAGCAGTACTTC. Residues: CSVEEYLAGEQYF.

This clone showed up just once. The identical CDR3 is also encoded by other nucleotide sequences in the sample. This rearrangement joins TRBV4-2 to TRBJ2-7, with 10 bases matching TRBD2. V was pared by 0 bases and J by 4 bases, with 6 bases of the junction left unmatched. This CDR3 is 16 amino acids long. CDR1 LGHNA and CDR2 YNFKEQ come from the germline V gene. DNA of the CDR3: TGTGCCAGCAGCCAAGATGGGGCTAGCGGGAGTTACGAGCAGTACTTC. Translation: CASSQDGASGSYEQYF.

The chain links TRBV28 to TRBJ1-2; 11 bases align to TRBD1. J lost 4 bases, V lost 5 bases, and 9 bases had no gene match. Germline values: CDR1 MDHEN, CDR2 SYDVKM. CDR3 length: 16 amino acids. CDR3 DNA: TGTGCCAGCAGTCCCCTCCGGACAGGGGGCAGCTATGGCTACACCTTC. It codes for CASSPLRTGGSYGYTF.

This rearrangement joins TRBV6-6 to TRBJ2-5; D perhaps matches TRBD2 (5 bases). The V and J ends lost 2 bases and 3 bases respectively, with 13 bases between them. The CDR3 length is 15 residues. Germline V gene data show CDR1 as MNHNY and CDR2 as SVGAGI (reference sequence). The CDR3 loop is CASSYGGAAKETQYF. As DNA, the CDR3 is TGTGCCAGCAGTTACGGAGGAGCGGCCAAAGAGACCCAGTACTTC.

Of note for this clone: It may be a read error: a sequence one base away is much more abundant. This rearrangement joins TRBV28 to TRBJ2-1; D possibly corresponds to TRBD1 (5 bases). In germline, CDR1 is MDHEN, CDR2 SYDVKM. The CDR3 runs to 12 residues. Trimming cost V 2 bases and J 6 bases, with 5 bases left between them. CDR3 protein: CASSLRGNEQFF. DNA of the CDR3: TGTGCCAGCAGTTTAAGGGGCAATGAGCAGTTCTTC.

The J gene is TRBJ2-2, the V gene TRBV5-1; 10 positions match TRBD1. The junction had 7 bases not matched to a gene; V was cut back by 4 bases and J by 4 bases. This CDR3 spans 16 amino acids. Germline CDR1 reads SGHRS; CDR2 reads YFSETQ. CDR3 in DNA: TGCGCCAGCAGCGGAAACCGGGACAGGGGCACCGGGGAGCTGTTTTTT. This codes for CASSGNRDRGTGELFF.